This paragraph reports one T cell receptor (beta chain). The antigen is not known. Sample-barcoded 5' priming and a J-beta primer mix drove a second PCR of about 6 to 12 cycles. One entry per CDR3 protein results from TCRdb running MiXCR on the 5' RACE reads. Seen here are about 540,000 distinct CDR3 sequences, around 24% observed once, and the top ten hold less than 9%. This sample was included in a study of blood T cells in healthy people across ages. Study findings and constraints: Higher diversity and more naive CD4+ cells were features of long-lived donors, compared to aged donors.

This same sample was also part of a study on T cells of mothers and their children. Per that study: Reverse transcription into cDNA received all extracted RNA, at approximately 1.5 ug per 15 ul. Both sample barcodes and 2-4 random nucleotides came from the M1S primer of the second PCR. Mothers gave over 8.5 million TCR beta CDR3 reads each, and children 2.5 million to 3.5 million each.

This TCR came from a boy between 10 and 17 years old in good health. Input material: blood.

Written as DNA, the CDR3 is TGCGCCAGCAGCTTAGGGGCCTGGGCCCAAGAGACCCAGTACTTC. Protein product: CASSLGAWAQETQYF. V gene TRBV5-1 combines with J gene TRBJ2-5, with D possibly being TRBD1 (5 bases). The V gene lost 2 bases and the J gene lost 1 base, with 12 bases spanning the gap. In germline, CDR1 is SGHRS, CDR2 YFSETQ. The CDR3 contains 15 residues.